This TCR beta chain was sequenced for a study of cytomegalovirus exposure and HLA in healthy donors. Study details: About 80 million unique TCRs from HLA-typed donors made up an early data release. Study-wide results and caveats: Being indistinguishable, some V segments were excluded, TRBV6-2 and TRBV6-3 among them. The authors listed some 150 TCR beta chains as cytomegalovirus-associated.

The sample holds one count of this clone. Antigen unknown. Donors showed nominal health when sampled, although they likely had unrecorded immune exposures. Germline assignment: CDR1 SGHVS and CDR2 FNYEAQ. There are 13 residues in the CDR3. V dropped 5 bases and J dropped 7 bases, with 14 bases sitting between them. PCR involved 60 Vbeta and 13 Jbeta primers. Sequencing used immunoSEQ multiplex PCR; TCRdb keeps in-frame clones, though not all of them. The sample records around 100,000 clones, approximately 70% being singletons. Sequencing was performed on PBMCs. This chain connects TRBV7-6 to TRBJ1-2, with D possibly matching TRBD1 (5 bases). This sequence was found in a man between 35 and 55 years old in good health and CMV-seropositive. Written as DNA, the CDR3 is TGTGCCAGCAGCCAGGAGGGTAGGGGTGGCTACACCTTC. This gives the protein CASSQEGRGGYTF.